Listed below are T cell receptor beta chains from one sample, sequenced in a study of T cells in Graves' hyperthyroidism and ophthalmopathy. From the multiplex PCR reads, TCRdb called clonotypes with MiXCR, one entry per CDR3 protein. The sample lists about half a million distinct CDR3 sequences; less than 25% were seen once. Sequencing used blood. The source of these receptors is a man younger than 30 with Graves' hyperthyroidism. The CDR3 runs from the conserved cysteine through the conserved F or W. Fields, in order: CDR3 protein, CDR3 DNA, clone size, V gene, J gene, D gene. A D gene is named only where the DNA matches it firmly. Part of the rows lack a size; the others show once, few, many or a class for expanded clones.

CDR3 protein: CASSLKDIYGYTF
CDR3 DNA: TGTGCCAGCAGCTTAAAGGACATTTATGGCTACACCTTC
clone size: many
V gene: TRBV11-3
J gene: TRBJ1-2
D gene: NA

CDR3 protein: CASRSDKEVNEQFF
CDR3 DNA: TGTGCCAGCAGGTCAGACAAAGAAGTAAATGAGCAGTTCTTC
clone size: many
V gene: TRBV12-3/TRBV12-4
J gene: TRBJ2-1
D gene: NA

CDR3 protein: CSAASRDRNYGYTF
CDR3 DNA: TGCAGTGCCGCGTCCCGGGACAGAAACTATGGCTACACCTTC
clone size: many
V gene: TRBV20-1
J gene: TRBJ1-2
D gene: TRBD1

CDR3 protein: CASSLAAGGNEQYF
CDR3 DNA: TGTGCCAGCAGCTTGGCGGCAGGCGGGAACGAGCAGTACTTC
clone size: NA
V gene: TRBV7-9
J gene: TRBJ2-7
D gene: NA

CDR3 protein: CASSYLNMGLLPPTQYF
CDR3 DNA: TGTGCCAGCAGTTACCTTAACATGGGACTGTTACCCCCGACCCAGTACTTC
clone size: many
V gene: TRBV6-5
J gene: TRBJ2-5
D gene: NA

CDR3 protein: CSVELAGVTQETQYF
CDR3 DNA: TGCAGCGTTGAACTAGCGGGGGTAACCCAAGAGACCCAGTACTTC
clone size: NA
V gene: TRBV29-1
J gene: TRBJ2-5
D gene: TRBD2

CDR3 protein: CASSQQGEGYEQYF
CDR3 DNA: TGTGCCAGCTCACAACAGGGGGAAGGCTACGAGCAGTACTTC
clone size: many
V gene: TRBV18
J gene: TRBJ2-7
D gene: TRBD1

CDR3 protein: CASIWTGNSPLHF
CDR3 DNA: TGTGCCAGCATTTGGACAGGGAATTCACCCCTCCACTTT
clone size: NA
V gene: TRBV6-5
J gene: TRBJ1-6
D gene: TRBD1

CDR3 protein: CASYDFSYEQYF
CDR3 DNA: TGCGCCAGCTACGATTTCTCCTACGAGCAGTACTTC
clone size: many
V gene: TRBV5-1
J gene: TRBJ2-7
D gene: NA

CDR3 protein: CASSLVVVAPSYEQYF
CDR3 DNA: TGTGCCAGCAGTCTGGTGGTGGTAGCCCCCTCCTACGAGCAGTACTTC
clone size: many
V gene: TRBV6-2/TRBV6-3
J gene: TRBJ2-7
D gene: NA

CDR3 protein: CSAPQGDRGTTPNYGYTF
CDR3 DNA: TGCAGTGCGCCGCAGGGGGACAGGGGGACGACACCTAACTATGGTTACACCTTC
clone size: few
V gene: TRBV20-1
J gene: TRBJ1-2
D gene: TRBD1

CDR3 protein: CASSLGYSGNTIYF
CDR3 DNA: TGCGCCAGCAGCTTGGGCTACTCTGGAAACACCATATATTTT
clone size: NA
V gene: TRBV5-1
J gene: TRBJ1-3
D gene: NA

CDR3 protein: CAIAALGDQPQHF
CDR3 DNA: TGTGCCATCGCGGCCCTCGGGGATCAGCCCCAGCATTTT
clone size: many
V gene: TRBV10-3
J gene: TRBJ1-5
D gene: NA

CDR3 protein: CASRVPWTEAFF
CDR3 DNA: TGTGCCAGCAGGGTCCCTTGGACTGAAGCTTTCTTT
clone size: many
V gene: TRBV6-1
J gene: TRBJ1-1
D gene: NA

CDR3 protein: CASSDRVGNYGYTF
CDR3 DNA: TGTGCCAGCAGTGACCGCGTAGGTAACTATGGCTACACCTTC
clone size: many
V gene: TRBV6-2/TRBV6-3
J gene: TRBJ1-2
D gene: NA

CDR3 protein: CASTISQNTEAFF
CDR3 DNA: TGTGCCAGCACCATAAGCCAGAACACTGAAGCTTTCTTT
clone size: many
V gene: TRBV12-3/TRBV12-4
J gene: TRBJ1-1
D gene: NA

CDR3 protein: CASSVAGAQTEAFF
CDR3 DNA: TGTGCCAGCAGTGTGGCGGGGGCTCAGACTGAAGCTTTCTTT
clone size: NA
V gene: TRBV28
J gene: TRBJ1-1
D gene: NA

CDR3 protein: CASSPGQNSGNTIYF
CDR3 DNA: TGTGCCAGCAGTCCGGGACAGAACTCTGGAAACACCATATATTTT
clone size: many
V gene: TRBV2
J gene: TRBJ1-3
D gene: TRBD1

CDR3 protein: CASSHRGGANYGYTF
CDR3 DNA: TGTGCCAGCAGTCACAGGGGAGGGGCTAACTATGGCTACACCTTC
clone size: many
V gene: TRBV6-5
J gene: TRBJ1-2
D gene: TRBD1

CDR3 protein: CASSLSQGSEAFF
CDR3 DNA: TGCGCCAGCAGCTTGTCACAGGGATCTGAAGCTTTCTTT
clone size: many
V gene: TRBV5-1
J gene: TRBJ1-1
D gene: NA

CDR3 protein: CATAVVGETQYF
CDR3 DNA: TGTGCCACAGCAGTAGTGGGAGAGACCCAGTACTTC
clone size: many
V gene: TRBV2
J gene: TRBJ2-5
D gene: NA

CDR3 protein: CASSLASIAKNIKYF
CDR3 DNA: TGTGCCAGCAGCCTGGCATCCATAGCCAAAAACATTAAGTACTTC
clone size: NA
V gene: TRBV7-9
J gene: TRBJ2-4
D gene: NA

CDR3 protein: CASSFNIGRGSGYTF
CDR3 DNA: TGTGCCAGCAGTTTTAATATAGGGAGGGGCAGTGGCTACACCTTC
clone size: NA
V gene: TRBV12-3/TRBV12-4
J gene: TRBJ1-2
D gene: NA

CDR3 protein: CAISDLADGIYEQYF
CDR3 DNA: TGTGCCATCAGTGATCTTGCAGATGGAATCTACGAGCAGTACTTC
clone size: few
V gene: TRBV10-3
J gene: TRBJ2-7
D gene: NA

CDR3 protein: CASSQDPQPGKYQYF
CDR3 DNA: TGTGCCAGCAGCCAAGATCCCCAGCCGGGAAAGTACCAGTACTTC
clone size: NA
V gene: TRBV3-1
J gene: TRBJ2-5
D gene: NA

CDR3 protein: CASSQDRWTLNTEAFF
CDR3 DNA: TGCGCCAGCAGCCAAGATCGTTGGACGTTGAACACTGAAGCTTTCTTT
clone size: many
V gene: TRBV4-1
J gene: TRBJ1-1
D gene: NA

CDR3 protein: CASSLASRFYEQYF
CDR3 DNA: TGTGCCAGCAGCTTAGCGTCTCGTTTTTACGAGCAGTACTTC
clone size: many
V gene: TRBV7-6
J gene: TRBJ2-7
D gene: NA

CDR3 protein: CASSYGHLLEGYTF
CDR3 DNA: TGTGCCAGCAGTTACGGGCACCTCTTAGAGGGCTACACCTTC
clone size: NA
V gene: TRBV6-5
J gene: TRBJ1-2
D gene: NA

CDR3 protein: CASSADRGSGETQYF
CDR3 DNA: TGTGCCAGCAGCGCCGACCGGGGATCGGGAGAGACCCAGTACTTC
clone size: many
V gene: TRBV11-2
J gene: TRBJ2-5
D gene: NA

CDR3 protein: CASSLGLGLYEQYF
CDR3 DNA: TGTGCCAGCAGTTTAGGTCTTGGCCTCTACGAGCAGTACTTC
clone size: many
V gene: TRBV27
J gene: TRBJ2-7
D gene: NA

CDR3 protein: CSVKGTSGRSNTGELFF
CDR3 DNA: TGCAGCGTGAAAGGGACTAGCGGGAGATCTAACACCGGGGAGCTGTTTTTT
clone size: NA
V gene: TRBV29-1
J gene: TRBJ2-2
D gene: TRBD2

CDR3 protein: CASSRENYGYTF
CDR3 DNA: TGTGCCAGCAGTCGCGAGAACTATGGCTACACCTTC
clone size: many
V gene: TRBV6-5
J gene: TRBJ1-2
D gene: NA

CDR3 protein: CASRSRRTDQETQYF
CDR3 DNA: TGTGCCAGCAGATCCAGACGGACGGACCAAGAGACCCAGTACTTC
clone size: NA
V gene: TRBV28
J gene: TRBJ2-5
D gene: NA